This is a list of T cell receptor beta chains from one sample in a study of T cell clusters in autoimmune cytopenias. TCRdb reprocessed the multiplex PCR reads and stores each CDR3 protein as one record, lacking DNA. This repertoire comprises about 7,400 distinct CDR3 sequences; its ten largest clones make up around 26%. The sequenced sample was peripheral blood. These receptor sequences come from a human donor with an autoimmune cytopenia or autoimmune hepatitis (not recorded which). Both conserved end residues are part of each CDR3. Only some rows state a clone size, as once, few, many or a class for expanded clones.

clone_size: -
v_call: TRBV7-9
j_call: TRBJ2-7
cdr3_aa: CASSFQIYRDRGHEQYF

clone_size: medium-sized
v_call: TRBV5-5
j_call: TRBJ1-2
cdr3_aa: CASSYSGALPLNYGYTF

clone_size: -
v_call: TRBV18
j_call: TRBJ2-7
cdr3_aa: CASSPFRDRSYEQYF

clone_size: medium-sized
v_call: TRBV11-2
j_call: TRBJ2-1
cdr3_aa: CASSFQGDDEQFF

clone_size: -
v_call: TRBV11-3
j_call: TRBJ2-1
cdr3_aa: CASSLQGGRDNEQFF

clone_size: -
v_call: TRBV2
j_call: TRBJ2-3
cdr3_aa: CASSGQGGTDTQYF

clone_size: -
v_call: TRBV19
j_call: TRBJ1-2
cdr3_aa: CASSATGPSNYGYTF

clone_size: -
v_call: TRBV12-3/TRBV12-4
j_call: TRBJ1-4
cdr3_aa: CASSFRTGKREKLFF

clone_size: -
v_call: TRBV4-1
j_call: TRBJ1-2
cdr3_aa: CASSQEIGNYGYTF

clone_size: -
v_call: TRBV6-1
j_call: TRBJ1-5
cdr3_aa: CASAGISNQPQHF

clone_size: -
v_call: TRBV19
j_call: TRBJ2-2
cdr3_aa: CASNNRQTTGELFF

clone_size: -
v_call: TRBV11-2
j_call: TRBJ2-3
cdr3_aa: CASSLGITRDTQYF

clone_size: medium-sized
v_call: TRBV12-3/TRBV12-4
j_call: TRBJ2-1
cdr3_aa: CASSLMTGYEQFF

clone_size: -
v_call: TRBV5-1
j_call: TRBJ1-1
cdr3_aa: CASKVQGKAAEAFF

clone_size: -
v_call: TRBV13
j_call: TRBJ2-2
cdr3_aa: CASSLGGVGNTAGELFF

clone_size: medium-sized
v_call: TRBV5-6
j_call: TRBJ1-6
cdr3_aa: CASSLRLGTGFSPLHF

clone_size: -
v_call: TRBV12-3/TRBV12-4
j_call: TRBJ2-3
cdr3_aa: CASSLRSGALADTQYF

clone_size: medium-sized
v_call: TRBV6-1
j_call: TRBJ1-6
cdr3_aa: CASSEEEQAGSPLHF

clone_size: -
v_call: TRBV5-4
j_call: TRBJ2-1
cdr3_aa: CASSFALQVRLSGNEQFF

clone_size: -
v_call: TRBV14
j_call: TRBJ2-7
cdr3_aa: CASSQLFGSTYEQYF

clone_size: -
v_call: TRBV20-1
j_call: TRBJ2-5
cdr3_aa: CSATGQGDGETQYF

clone_size: -
v_call: TRBV6-4
j_call: TRBJ1-2
cdr3_aa: CASSERAGNGYTF

clone_size: medium-sized
v_call: TRBV27
j_call: TRBJ1-2
cdr3_aa: CASSPGQGAYGYTF

clone_size: -
v_call: TRBV14
j_call: TRBJ2-5
cdr3_aa: CASSPLTSGGAETQYF

clone_size: -
v_call: TRBV20-1
j_call: TRBJ2-5
cdr3_aa: CSASPGIQETQYF

clone_size: -
v_call: TRBV7-3
j_call: TRBJ1-2
cdr3_aa: CASSATRTGRGGYTF

clone_size: -
v_call: TRBV20-1
j_call: TRBJ1-6
cdr3_aa: CSARDNVGGSLALHF

clone_size: -
v_call: TRBV10-2
j_call: TRBJ2-7
cdr3_aa: CASRTASYEQYF

clone_size: medium-sized
v_call: TRBV5-4
j_call: TRBJ1-1
cdr3_aa: CASSLGTANTEAFF